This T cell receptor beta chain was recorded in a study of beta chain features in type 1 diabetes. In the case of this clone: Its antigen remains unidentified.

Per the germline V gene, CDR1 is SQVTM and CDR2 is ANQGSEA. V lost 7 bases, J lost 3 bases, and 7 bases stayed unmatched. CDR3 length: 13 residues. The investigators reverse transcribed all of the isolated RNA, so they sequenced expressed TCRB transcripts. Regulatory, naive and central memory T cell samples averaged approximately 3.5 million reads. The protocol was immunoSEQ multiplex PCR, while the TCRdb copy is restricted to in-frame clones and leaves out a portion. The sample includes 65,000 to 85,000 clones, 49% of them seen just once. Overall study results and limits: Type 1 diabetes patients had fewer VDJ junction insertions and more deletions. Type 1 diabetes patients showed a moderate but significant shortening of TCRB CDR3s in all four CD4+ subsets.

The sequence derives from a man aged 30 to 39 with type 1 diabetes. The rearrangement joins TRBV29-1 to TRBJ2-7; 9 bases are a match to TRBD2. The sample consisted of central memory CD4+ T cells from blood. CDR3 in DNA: TGCAGCGCTGGGGCTAGCGGGAACTACGAGCAGTACTTC. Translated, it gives CSAGASGNYEQYF.